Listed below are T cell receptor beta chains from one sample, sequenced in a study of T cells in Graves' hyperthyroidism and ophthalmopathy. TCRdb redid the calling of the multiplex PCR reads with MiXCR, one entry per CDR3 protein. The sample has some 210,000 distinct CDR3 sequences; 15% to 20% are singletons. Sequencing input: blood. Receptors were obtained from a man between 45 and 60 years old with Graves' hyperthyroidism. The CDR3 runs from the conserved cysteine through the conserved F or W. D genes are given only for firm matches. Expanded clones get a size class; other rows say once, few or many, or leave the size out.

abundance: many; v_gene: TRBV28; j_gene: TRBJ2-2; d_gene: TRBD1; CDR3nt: TGTGCCAGCAGTTCACGGGACAGGGTGACCGGGGAGCTGTTTTTT; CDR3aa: CASSSRDRVTGELFF
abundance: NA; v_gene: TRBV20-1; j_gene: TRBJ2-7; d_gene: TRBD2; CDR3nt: TGCAGTGCCTTAACTCGTGGATCTAGCGGGATCTCCTACGAGCAGTACTTC; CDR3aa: CSALTRGSSGISYEQYF
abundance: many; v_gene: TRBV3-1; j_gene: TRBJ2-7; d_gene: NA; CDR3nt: TGTGCCAGCAGCCAGGGTTTGGGTGGCGGACCCTACGAGCAGTACTTC; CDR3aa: CASSQGLGGGPYEQYF
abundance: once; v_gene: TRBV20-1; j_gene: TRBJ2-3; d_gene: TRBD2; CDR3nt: TGCAGTGCTCAGGACCTAGCGGCAGGCACAGATACGCAGTATTTT; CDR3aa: CSAQDLAAGTDTQYF
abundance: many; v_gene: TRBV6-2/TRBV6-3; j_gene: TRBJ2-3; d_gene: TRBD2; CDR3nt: TGTGCCAGCAGTTACGGGAGCGGGACGGCAGATACGCAGTATTTT; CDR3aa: CASSYGSGTADTQYF
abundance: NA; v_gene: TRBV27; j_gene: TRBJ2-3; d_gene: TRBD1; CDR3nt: TGTGCCAGCAACCTACAGGGGCAACACCCAGATACGCAGTATTTT; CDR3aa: CASNLQGQHPDTQYF
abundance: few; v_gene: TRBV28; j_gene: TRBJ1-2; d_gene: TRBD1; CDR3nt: TGTGCCAGCACAAAAAGGAGGGGGCCGGATGGCTACACCTTC; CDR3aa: CASTKRRGPDGYTF
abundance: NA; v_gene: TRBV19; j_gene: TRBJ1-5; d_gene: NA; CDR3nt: TGTGCCAGTAGTATACGGGACGGGGGGCATCAGCCCCAGCATTTT; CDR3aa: CASSIRDGGHQPQHF
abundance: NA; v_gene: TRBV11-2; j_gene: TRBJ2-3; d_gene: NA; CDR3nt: TGTGCCAGCAGCTTTATAACAGATACGCAGTATTTT; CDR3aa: CASSFITDTQYF
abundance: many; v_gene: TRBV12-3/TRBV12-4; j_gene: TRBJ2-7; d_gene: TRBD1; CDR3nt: TGTGCCAGCAGTTTCGCAGGGGGCCTCTACGAGCAGTACTTC; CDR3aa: CASSFAGGLYEQYF
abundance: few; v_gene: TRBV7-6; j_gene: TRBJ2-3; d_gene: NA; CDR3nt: TGTGCCAGCAGCTCCTACCCAAGAGGTCCAGATACGCAGTATTTT; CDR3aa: CASSSYPRGPDTQYF
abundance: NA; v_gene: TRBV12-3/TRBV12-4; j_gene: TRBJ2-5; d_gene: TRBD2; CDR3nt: TGTGCCAGCAGTTTTAGCGGGAGCGTGGAGACCCAGTACTTC; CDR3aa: CASSFSGSVETQYF
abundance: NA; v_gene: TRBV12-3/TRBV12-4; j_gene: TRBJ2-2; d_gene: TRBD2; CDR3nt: TGTGCCACCCAATGGACTAGCGGGGCCGGGGAGCTGTTTTTT; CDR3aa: CATQWTSGAGELFF
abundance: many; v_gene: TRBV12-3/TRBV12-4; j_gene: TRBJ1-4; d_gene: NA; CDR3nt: TGTGCCAGCAGCCTCGCAACTAATGAAAAACTGTTTTTT; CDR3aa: CASSLATNEKLFF
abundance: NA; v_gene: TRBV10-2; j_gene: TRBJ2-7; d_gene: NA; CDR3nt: TGCGCCAGCAGTGAGTTGGGTTTGGCCTACGAGCAGTACTTC; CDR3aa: CASSELGLAYEQYF
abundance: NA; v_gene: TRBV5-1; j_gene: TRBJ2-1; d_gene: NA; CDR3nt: TGCGCCAGCAGCTTGGTAGCTTCCCGGGGCATAAGGGCCAATGAGCAGTTCTTC; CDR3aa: CASSLVASRGIRANEQFF
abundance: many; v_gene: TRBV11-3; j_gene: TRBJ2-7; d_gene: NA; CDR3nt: TGTGCCAGCAGCTTATCGGGTAACTCCTACGAGCAGTACTTC; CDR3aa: CASSLSGNSYEQYF
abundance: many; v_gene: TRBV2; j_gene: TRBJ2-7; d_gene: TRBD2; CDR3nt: TGTGCCAGCAGGGGGGGGACCTCCTACGAGCAGTACTTC; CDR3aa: CASRGGTSYEQYF
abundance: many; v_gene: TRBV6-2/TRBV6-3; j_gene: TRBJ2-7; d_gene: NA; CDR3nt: TGTGCCAGCAGTTACCCAGCGCTTGAGCAGTACTTC; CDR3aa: CASSYPALEQYF
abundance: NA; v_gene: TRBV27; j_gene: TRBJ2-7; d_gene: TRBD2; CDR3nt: TGTGCCAGCAGGCCGAGACTAGCGGGGGGACCCTACGAGCAGTACTTC; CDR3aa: CASRPRLAGGPYEQYF
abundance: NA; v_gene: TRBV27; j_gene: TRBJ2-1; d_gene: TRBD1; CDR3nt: TGTGCCAGCAGTTCCCGGACAGGGGGCGAGTATGAGCAGTTCTTC; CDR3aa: CASSSRTGGEYEQFF
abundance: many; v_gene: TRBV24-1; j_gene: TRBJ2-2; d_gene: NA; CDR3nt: TGTGCCACCAGTATGACGGGATTAAACACCGGGGAGCTGTTTTTT; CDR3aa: CATSMTGLNTGELFF
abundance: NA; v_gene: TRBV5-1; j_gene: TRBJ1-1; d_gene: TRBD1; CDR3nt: TGCGCCAGCAGCGGAGGACAGGGGGCGTTGGGTGAAGCTTTCTTT; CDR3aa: CASSGGQGALGEAFF
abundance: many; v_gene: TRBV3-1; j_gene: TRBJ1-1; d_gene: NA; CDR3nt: TGTGCCAGCAGCCACAGCGTGAACACTGAAGCTTTCTTT; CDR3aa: CASSHSVNTEAFF
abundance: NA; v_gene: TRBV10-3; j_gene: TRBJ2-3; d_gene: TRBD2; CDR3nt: TGTGCCATCAGCAAAACTAGCGGGAGGGGAGATACGCAGTATTTT; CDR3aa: CAISKTSGRGDTQYF
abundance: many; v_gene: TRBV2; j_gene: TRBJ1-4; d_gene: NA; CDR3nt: TGTGCCAGCAGAGTTCTCGGACGGAGGTCTCTGTTTTTT; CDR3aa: CASRVLGRRSLFF
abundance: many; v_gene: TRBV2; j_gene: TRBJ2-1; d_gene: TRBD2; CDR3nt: TGTGCCAGCAGGTTCGGTAGCGGGAGGGAAGCGGGGCAGTTCTTC; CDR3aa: CASRFGSGREAGQFF
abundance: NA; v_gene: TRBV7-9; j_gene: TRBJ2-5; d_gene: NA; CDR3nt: TGTGCCAGCAGCTTAAGTAGTATGGAGACCCAGTACTTC; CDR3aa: CASSLSSMETQYF
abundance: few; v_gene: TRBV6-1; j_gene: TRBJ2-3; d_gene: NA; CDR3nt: TGTGCCAGCAGTCCCGAGGGGCTAGTCATTTCCACAGATACGCAGTATTTT; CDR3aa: CASSPEGLVISTDTQYF
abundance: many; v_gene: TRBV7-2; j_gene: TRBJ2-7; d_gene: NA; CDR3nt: TGTGCCAGCAGCTTAAGCTTTGGGGGACGCCCTATCGAATACGAGCAGTACTTC; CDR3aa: CASSLSFGGRPIEYEQYF
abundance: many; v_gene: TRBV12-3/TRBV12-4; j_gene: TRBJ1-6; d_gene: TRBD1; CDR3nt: TGTGCCAGCAATAGGGACAGGTTCTCGACACCCCTCCACTTT; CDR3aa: CASNRDRFSTPLHF
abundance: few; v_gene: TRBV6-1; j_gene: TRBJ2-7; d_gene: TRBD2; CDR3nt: TGTGCCAGCAGTATAACTAGCGGATCATCCTACGAGCAGTACTTC; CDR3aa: CASSITSGSSYEQYF
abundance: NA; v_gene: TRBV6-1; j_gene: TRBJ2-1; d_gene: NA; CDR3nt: TGTGCCAGCAGTGAAGTAGACACAACCTACAATGAGCAGTTCTTC; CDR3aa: CASSEVDTTYNEQFF
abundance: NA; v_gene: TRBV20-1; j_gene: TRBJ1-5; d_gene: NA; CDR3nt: TGCAGTGCTAGAGGGGGCACTGTTGATCAGCCCCAGCATTTT; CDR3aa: CSARGGTVDQPQHF